One sample yielded the 13 T cell receptor beta chains listed below, sequenced in a study of T cell responses to AZD1222 COVID-19 vaccine. Clones were sequenced by immunoSEQ multiplex PCR, and TCRdb holds only the in-frame ones, with some missing. The sample carries 150,000 to 200,000 clones, approximately 90% recorded once. The sample in question was peripheral blood, obtained on day 0 of AZD1222 vaccination. The receptors come from an adult in good health.

The chain recombines TRBV7-3 with TRBJ2-3; 7 positions agree with TRBD1. The junction had 1 base not matched to a gene; V was cut back by 3 bases and J by 4 bases. This CDR3 spans 13 amino acids. Germline values: CDR1 SGHTA, CDR2 FQGTGA. As DNA, the CDR3 is TGTGCCAGCAGCTTTGGACAGGCAGATACGCAGTATTTT. Protein: CASSFGQADTQYF. Full variable domain (rest looked up from reference TRBV7-3 and TRBJ2-3): GAGVSQTPSNKVTEKGKYVELRCDPISGHTALYWYRQSLGQGPEFLIYFQGTGAADDSGLPNDRFFAVRPEGSVSTLKIQRTERGDSAVYLCASSFGQADTQYFGPGTRLTVL.

This clone was picked up one time. CDR3 loop: CASSLIGEAFF. DNA for the CDR3: TGTGCCAGCAGCTTAATAGGAGAAGCTTTCTTT. This chain uses TRBV7-8 with TRBJ1-1, with D unclear. V gave up 2 bases and J gave up 8 bases, with 6 bases separating them. Germline V gives CDR1 SGHVS, CDR2 FQNEAQ. The length of the CDR3 is 11 residues.

V and J are TRBV5-1 and TRBJ1-1; weak D call: TRBD1 (6 bases). Looked up from germline, CDR1 is SGHRS and CDR2 is YFSETQ. This CDR3 contains 13 residues. Trimming removed 4 bases from V and 4 bases from J, with 11 bases in between. The CDR3, as DNA: TGCGCCAGCAGCCCCCGGGACACCACTGAAGCTTTCTTT. Protein product: CASSPRDTTEAFF.

This chain joins TRBV20-1 and TRBJ2-7, with 10 positions matching TRBD1. The germline V gene has CDR1 DFQATT and CDR2 SNEGSKA (reference sequence). After removal of 3 bases from V and 3 bases from J, the junction contained 8 bases not matched to a gene. The CDR3 extends over 15 amino acids. DNA for the CDR3: TGCAGTGCTAGTCCTACCCGGGACAGGGGCTACGAGCAGTACTTC. Translated: CSASPTRDRGYEQYF.

The chain uses TRBV9 and TRBJ1-5; 7 bases map to TRBD1. CDR1 SGDLS and CDR2 YYNGEE come from the germline V gene. After removal of 4 bases from V and 2 bases from J, the junction contained 3 bases not matched to a gene. The CDR3 consists of 14 residues. The CDR3, as DNA: TGTGCCAGCAGCACAGGGGCGGGCAATCAGCCCCAGCATTTT. Its protein is CASSTGAGNQPQHF.

This clone has a single count. The chain carries TRBV28 and TRBJ2-1; D is perhaps TRBD1 or TRBD2 (5 bases each). The CDR3 is made up of 15 amino acids. The V end lost 4 bases, the J end lost 4 bases, and 14 bases lay between the germline ends. Per germline, CDR1 MDHEN and CDR2 SYDVKM. Here the CDR3 reads CASSYGTPAYNEQFF. For the CDR3, the DNA is TGTGCCAGCAGTTACGGGACCCCGGCATACAATGAGCAGTTCTTC.

This clone is a singleton in its sample. The chain has TRBV18 and TRBJ2-7, with D possibly TRBD1 on 5 matching bases. V lost 4 bases and J 2 bases, leaving 15 bases between the germline ends. The germline V gene has CDR1 KGHSH and CDR2 LQKENI. CDR3 length: 15 residues. CDR3 in amino acids: CASSHLGHRTYEQYF. The CDR3 region has the DNA TGTGCCAGCTCACACTTGGGGCACAGAACCTACGAGCAGTACTTC.

V usage is TRBV9 and J usage is TRBJ2-1; 7 nucleotides agree with TRBD2. The CDR3 is 16 amino acids. From germline, CDR1 is SGDLS and CDR2 YYNGEE. The junction had 11 bases not matched to a gene; V was cut back by 4 bases and J by 4 bases. The CDR3 bases are TGTGCCAGCAGCCGGAATGGACTGGGGGGGTACAATGAGCAGTTCTTC. Translating gives CASSRNGLGGYNEQFF. Full variable domain (missing parts from reference TRBV9 and TRBJ2-1): DSGVTQTPKHLITATGQRVTLRCSPRSGDLSVYWYQQSLDQGLQFLIQYYNGEERAKGNILERFSAQQFPDLHSELNLSSLELGDSALYFCASSRNGLGGYNEQFFGPGTRLTVL.

The chain carries TRBV14 and TRBJ1-5; a possible D gene is TRBD1 (5 bases). V lost 2 bases to trimming and J lost 0 bases, with 5 bases between them. Germline V gives CDR1 SGHDN, CDR2 FVKESK. This CDR3 contains 14 residues. CDR3 in DNA: TGTGCCAGCAGCCAAAGGGGTAGCAATCAGCCCCAGCATTTT. This translates into CASSQRGSNQPQHF.

The rearrangement links TRBV9 to TRBJ1-4; D perhaps matches TRBD1 (5 bases). V was cut by 4 bases and J by 5 bases, with 12 bases left in between. CDR1 SGDLS and CDR2 YYNGEE come from the germline V gene. The CDR3 runs 14 residues. The CDR3 here is CASSRDSANEKLFF. As DNA, the CDR3 is TGTGCCAGCAGCAGAGACAGTGCAAATGAAAAACTGTTTTTT.

The chain is built from TRBV11-2 and TRBJ2-7; 7 bases line up with TRBD2. This CDR3 is built from 14 residues. The V gene end was trimmed by 3 bases and the J gene end by 4 bases; junction bases not matched to a gene: 6. The germline CDR1 and CDR2 sequences are SGHAT and FQNNGV. The CDR3 DNA is TGTGCCAGCAGCTTCCTCGGGACTACGTACGAGCAGTACTTC. Translated, it gives CASSFLGTTYEQYF.

This rearrangement joins TRBV14 to TRBJ1-5; 11 nucleotides line up with TRBD1. The V gene end was trimmed by 0 bases and the J gene end by 5 bases; junction bases not matched to a gene: 3. Germline CDR1 and CDR2: SGHDN and FVKESK. The CDR3 runs to 16 residues. The CDR3 spells CASSQDGTGGDQPQHF. The CDR3 DNA sequence: TGTGCCAGCAGCCAAGATGGGACAGGGGGTGATCAGCCCCAGCATTTT.

The chain recombines TRBV19 with TRBJ1-5; 10 nucleotides agree with TRBD1. This CDR3 comprises 16 residues. Trimming took 8 bases from V and 3 from J; bases not matched to a gene: 10. The V gene's germline CDR1 is LNHDA and CDR2 SQIVND (reference sequence). The CDR3 here is CASRIGQGVINQPQHF. For the CDR3, the DNA is TGTGCCAGTCGGATAGGACAGGGGGTGATCAATCAGCCCCAGCATTTT.